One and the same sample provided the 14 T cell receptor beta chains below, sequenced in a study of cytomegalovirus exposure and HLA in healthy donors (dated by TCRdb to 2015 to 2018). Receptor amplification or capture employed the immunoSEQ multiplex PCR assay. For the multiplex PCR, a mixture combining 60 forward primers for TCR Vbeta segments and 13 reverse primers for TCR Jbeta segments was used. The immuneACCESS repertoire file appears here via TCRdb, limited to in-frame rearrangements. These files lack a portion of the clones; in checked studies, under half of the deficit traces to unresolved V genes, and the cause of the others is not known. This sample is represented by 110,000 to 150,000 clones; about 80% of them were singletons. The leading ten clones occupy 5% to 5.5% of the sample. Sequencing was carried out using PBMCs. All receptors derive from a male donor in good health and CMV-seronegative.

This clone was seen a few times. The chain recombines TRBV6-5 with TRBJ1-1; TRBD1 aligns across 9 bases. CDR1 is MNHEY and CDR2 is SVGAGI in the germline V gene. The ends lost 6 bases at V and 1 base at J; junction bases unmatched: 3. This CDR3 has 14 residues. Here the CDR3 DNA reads TGTGCCAGCAGATCACAGGGGGCGAACACTGAAGCTTTCTTT. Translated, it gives CASRSQGANTEAFF.

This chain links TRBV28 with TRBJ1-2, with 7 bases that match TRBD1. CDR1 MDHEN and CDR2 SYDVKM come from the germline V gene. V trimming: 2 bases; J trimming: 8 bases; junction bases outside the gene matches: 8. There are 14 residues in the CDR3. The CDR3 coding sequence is TGTGCCAGCAGTTTAAACAGGGGATCTTTAGGCTACACCTTC. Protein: CASSLNRGSLGYTF.

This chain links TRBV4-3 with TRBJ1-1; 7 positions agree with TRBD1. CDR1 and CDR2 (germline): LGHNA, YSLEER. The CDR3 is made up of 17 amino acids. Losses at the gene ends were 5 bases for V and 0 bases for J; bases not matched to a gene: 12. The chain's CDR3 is CASSFDRDSGMNTEAFF. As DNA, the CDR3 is TGCGCCAGCAGCTTTGACCGGGACAGCGGAATGAACACTGAAGCTTTCTTT.

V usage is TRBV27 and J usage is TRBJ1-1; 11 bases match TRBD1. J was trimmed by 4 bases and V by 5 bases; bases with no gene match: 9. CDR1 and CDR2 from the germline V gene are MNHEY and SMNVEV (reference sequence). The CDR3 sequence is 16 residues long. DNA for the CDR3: TGTGCCAGCAGTAGGACAGGGGGCGAGTCCGGCACTGAAGCTTTCTTT. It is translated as CASSRTGGESGTEAFF.

CDR3 in DNA: TGTGCCAGCAGCCACCAAACAGGGGGGGAGCAGTTCTTC. It is translated as CASSHQTGGEQFF. The chain has TRBV7-3 and TRBJ2-1; 8 bases fit TRBD1. From germline, CDR1 is SGHTA and CDR2 FQGTGA. With 5 bases clipped from V and 10 bases from J, the junction kept 7 bases outside the gene matches. This CDR3 comprises 13 residues.

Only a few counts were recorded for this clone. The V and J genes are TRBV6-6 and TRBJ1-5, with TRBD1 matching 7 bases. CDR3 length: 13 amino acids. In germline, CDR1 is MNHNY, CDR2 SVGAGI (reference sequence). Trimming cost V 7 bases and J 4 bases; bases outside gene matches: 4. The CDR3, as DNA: TGTGCCAGCAACGGACAGGCTAATCAGCCCCAGCATTTT. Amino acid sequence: CASNGQANQPQHF.

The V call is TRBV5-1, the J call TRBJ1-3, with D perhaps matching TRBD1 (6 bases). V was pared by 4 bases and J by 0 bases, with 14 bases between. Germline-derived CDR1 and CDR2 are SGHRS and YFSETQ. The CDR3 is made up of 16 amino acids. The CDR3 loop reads CASSAGDMFSGNTIYF. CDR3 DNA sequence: TGCGCCAGCAGCGCGGGGGACATGTTCTCTGGAAACACCATATATTTT.

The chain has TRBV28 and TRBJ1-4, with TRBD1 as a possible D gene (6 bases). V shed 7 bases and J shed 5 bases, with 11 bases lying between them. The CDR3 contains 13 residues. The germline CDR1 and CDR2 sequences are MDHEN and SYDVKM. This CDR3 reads CASTGDGNEKLFF. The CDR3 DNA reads TGTGCCAGCACAGGGGACGGAAATGAAAAACTGTTTTTT.

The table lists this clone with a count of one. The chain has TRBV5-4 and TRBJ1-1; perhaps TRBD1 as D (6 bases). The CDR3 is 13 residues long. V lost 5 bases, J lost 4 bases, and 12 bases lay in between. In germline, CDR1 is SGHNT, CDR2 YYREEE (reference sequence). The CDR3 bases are TGTGCCAGCAGGCCAGGGGAGGGCACTGAAGCTTTCTTT. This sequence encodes CASRPGEGTEAFF.

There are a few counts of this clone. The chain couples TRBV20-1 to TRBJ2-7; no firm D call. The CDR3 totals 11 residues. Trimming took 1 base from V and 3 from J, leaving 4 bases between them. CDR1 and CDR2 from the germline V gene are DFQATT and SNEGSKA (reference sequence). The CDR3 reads CSARAHYEQYF. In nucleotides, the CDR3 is TGCAGTGCTAGAGCCCACTACGAGCAGTACTTC.

The CDR3 sequence: CASSYSQGGTGELFF. The CDR3, as DNA: TGTGCCAGCAGTTACTCCCAGGGAGGAACCGGGGAGCTGTTTTTT. V and J are TRBV6-5 and TRBJ2-2; tentative D call: TRBD2 (6 bases). There are 15 residues in the CDR3. The germline V gene encodes CDR1 MNHEY and CDR2 SVGAGI. Trimming left V 0 bases short and J 5 bases short, with 10 bases between.

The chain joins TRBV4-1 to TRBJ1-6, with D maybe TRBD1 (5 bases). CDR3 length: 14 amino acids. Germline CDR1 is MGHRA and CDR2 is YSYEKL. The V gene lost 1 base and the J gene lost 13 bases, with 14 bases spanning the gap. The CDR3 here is CASSQGAGRSPLHF. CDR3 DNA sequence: TGCGCCAGCAGCCAAGGCGCAGGGCGGAGTCCCCTCCACTTT.

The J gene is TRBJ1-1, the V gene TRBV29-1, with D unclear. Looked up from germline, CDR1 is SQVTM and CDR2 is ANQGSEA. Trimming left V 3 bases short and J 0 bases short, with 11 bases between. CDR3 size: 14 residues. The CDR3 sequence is CSVEDGGVNTEAFF. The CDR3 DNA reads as TGCAGCGTTGAGGACGGCGGGGTGAACACTGAAGCTTTCTTT.

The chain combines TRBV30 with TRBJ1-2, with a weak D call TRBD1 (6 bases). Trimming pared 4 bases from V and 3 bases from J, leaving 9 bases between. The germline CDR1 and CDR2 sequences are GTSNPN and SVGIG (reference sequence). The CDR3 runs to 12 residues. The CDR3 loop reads CAWKGDDYGYTF. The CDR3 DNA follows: TGTGCCTGGAAGGGGGACGACTATGGCTACACCTTC.